The entry below gives a single TCR beta chain sequence along with its context. What it recognizes is unknown. This sample is drawn from a study of cytomegalovirus exposure and HLA in healthy donors. Study-level points and caveats: Presence/absence analyses assumed roughly uniform sequencing depth across donors. Sequencing had likely introduced a cluster of highly shared sequence variants as an artifact. Reported performance of the classifier showed diagnosis of cytomegalovirus status with high specificity and sensitivity. In a later analysis, V- and J-gene trimming of beta chains associated with a DCLRE1C missense variant, replicated independently.

The study ran its PCR with 60 Vbeta and 13 Jbeta primers. The table came from immunoSEQ multiplex PCR; TCRdb's copy has only in-frame clones and leaves some out. In the table there are more than 95,000 clones, roughly 15% of which are singletons. CDR3 length: 15 amino acids. V shed 0 bases and J 9 bases; nucleotides not matched to a gene: 7. Germline V gene data show CDR1 as LNHDA and CDR2 as SQIVND (reference sequence). The gene calls are TRBV19 and TRBJ2-2, with TRBD1 matching over 7 bases. This sequence was found in a female donor in good health and CMV-seronegative. The sequenced sample was PBMCs. CDR3 loop: CASSIDTTGPRELFF. The CDR3, as DNA: TGTGCCAGTAGTATAGACACGACAGGGCCGAGGGAGCTGTTTTTT.